Listed below are T cell receptor beta chains from one sample, sequenced in a study of T cell responses to AZD1222 COVID-19 vaccine. Profiling relied on immunoSEQ multiplex PCR, and the TCRdb table lists in-frame clones only, not all of them. The table has 150,000 or so clones, about 91% seen once. The sample was peripheral blood, taken on day 0 of AZD1222 vaccination. These receptors originate from an adult in good health. The CDR3 runs from the conserved cysteine through the conserved F or W. D genes are given only for firm matches. Not every row has a clone size; where given, it reads once, few, many or a size class.

j_gene,v_gene,abundance,d_gene,CDR3nt,CDR3aa
TRBJ2-3,TRBV4-3,once,TRBD2,TGCGCCAGCAGCCCCCACCCACCGGGGGGGGGCAGAGATACGCAGTATTTT,CASSPHPPGGGRDTQYF
TRBJ1-2,TRBV2,few,NA,TGTGCCAGCAGTGAAGTTCAGACAGGAAACTATGGCTACACCTTC,CASSEVQTGNYGYTF
TRBJ2-1,TRBV11-2,NA,NA,TGTGCCAGCAGCTCGCCTCGACTAGGACGGAAGCAGTTCTTC,CASSSPRLGRKQFF
TRBJ1-1,TRBV6-5,NA,TRBD1,TGTGCCAGCAGAGACCGGGACAGAGTGAACACTGAAGCTTTCTTT,CASRDRDRVNTEAFF
TRBJ1-1,TRBV20-1,NA,TRBD1,TGCAGTGCTAGTCACCCCCGACAGGGGAACACTGAAGCTTTCTTT,CSASHPRQGNTEAFF
TRBJ1-1,TRBV28,NA,TRBD1,TGTGCCAGCAGGGATAATCCGGGACAGGGGCCACACACTGAAGCTTTCTTT,CASRDNPGQGPHTEAFF
TRBJ1-4,TRBV4-2,NA,NA,TGTGCCAGCAGCCAAGATTGGGGCGTGCAGTTCGGATGGCCTGAAAAACTGTTTTTT,CASSQDWGVQFGWPEKLFF
TRBJ1-1,TRBV19,NA,NA,TGTGCCAGTGCCCCCCACACTCAGAACACTGAAGCTTTCTTT,CASAPHTQNTEAFF
TRBJ1-6,TRBV7-9,NA,NA,TGTGCCAGCAGCTCGTTGGCCGGGCAAAATTCACCCCTCCACTTT,CASSSLAGQNSPLHF
TRBJ1-1,TRBV29-1,NA,TRBD1,TGCAGCGTTGTGGGACAGGTACACACTGAAGCTTTCTTT,CSVVGQVHTEAFF
TRBJ2-7,TRBV6-2/TRBV6-3,medium-sized,NA,TGTGCCAGCAGTGCGGGGGGGACAGGGATCGAGAACGAGCAGTACTTC,CASSAGGTGIENEQYF
TRBJ2-1,TRBV2,NA,NA,TGTGCCAGCAGTGAAGCCAGGAACAATGAGCAGTTCTTC,CASSEARNNEQFF
TRBJ1-4,TRBV19,NA,NA,TGTGCCAGTAGTCTGACAGGTCCTAATGAAAAACTGTTTTTT,CASSLTGPNEKLFF
TRBJ2-6,TRBV15,NA,TRBD2,TGTGCCACCAGAATCGGGGGGTTTGCTGGGGCCAACGTCCTGACTTTC,CATRIGGFAGANVLTF
TRBJ1-2,TRBV2,NA,NA,TGTGCCAGCAGTGTCGAAGGGTATGCGAGGAGCTACACCTTC,CASSVEGYARSYTF
TRBJ1-6,TRBV5-1,once,NA,TGCGCCAGCAGCGAGCTCCCCGTTTATAATTCACCCCTCCACTTT,CASSELPVYNSPLHF
TRBJ1-1,TRBV30,NA,NA,TGTGCCTGGAGTGAAACAGGGAAGAACACTGAAGCTTTCTTT,CAWSETGKNTEAFF
TRBJ1-2,TRBV28,NA,TRBD1,TGTGCCAGCAGTTTAGGGGACAGAGATGGCTACACCTTC,CASSLGDRDGYTF
TRBJ1-4,TRBV4-2,NA,TRBD1,TGTGCCAGCAGCCAAGCGGACAGGGCTGGGGAAAAACTGTTTTTT,CASSQADRAGEKLFF
TRBJ2-5,TRBV7-3,NA,TRBD2,TGTGCCAGCAGCCCCTATAGCGGGGGGGCATCAGAGACCCAGTACTTC,CASSPYSGGASETQYF
TRBJ2-3,TRBV5-1,NA,NA,TGCGCCAGCAGCTTAGGGGACACAGATACGCAGTATTTT,CASSLGDTDTQYF
TRBJ2-5,TRBV3-1/TRBV3-2,NA,NA,TGTGCCAGCAGCCGGACTAAGTACGAGACCCAGTACTTC,CASSRTKYETQYF
TRBJ2-2,TRBV7-3,once,NA,TGTGCCAGCAGCTTACGGGGAAACGGGGAGCTGTTTTTT,CASSLRGNGELFF
TRBJ1-5,TRBV6-6,NA,TRBD1,TGTGCCAGCAGTCCCCCGATTGGACAGGTACGTGGCAATCAGCCCCAGCATTTT,CASSPPIGQVRGNQPQHF
TRBJ2-7,TRBV18,NA,NA,TGTGCCAGCTCACGTGATATGCACGAGCAGTACTTC,CASSRDMHEQYF
TRBJ1-2,TRBV6-5,NA,NA,TGTGCCAGCAGTTACGAACGGGGAGGATCTAACTATGGCTACACCTTC,CASSYERGGSNYGYTF
TRBJ1-3,TRBV6-5,NA,NA,TGTGCCAGCAGTTACGACTCTGGAAACACCATATATTTT,CASSYDSGNTIYF
TRBJ2-3,TRBV4-3,once,NA,TGCGCCAGCAGCCCGGGGAGTACAGATACGCAGTATTTT,CASSPGSTDTQYF
TRBJ1-3,TRBV2,NA,NA,TGTGCCAGCAGTGAAGCCGGGGGGTGGAACACCATATATTTT,CASSEAGGWNTIYF
TRBJ1-5,TRBV6-5,NA,NA,TGTGCCAGCGCGCTCGGGGGCAATCAGCCCCAGCATTTT,CASALGGNQPQHF
TRBJ1-1,TRBV5-4,NA,TRBD1,TGTGCCAGCAGCTTCGACAGGGGAAGGACTGAAGCTTTCTTT,CASSFDRGRTEAFF
TRBJ2-2,TRBV5-3,NA,TRBD1,TGTGCCAGAAGCTTGGCGGTGGGACAGGGATTCGACACCGGGGAGCTGTTTTTT,CARSLAVGQGFDTGELFF
TRBJ1-5,TRBV5-1,NA,TRBD1,TGCGCCAGCAGCTTGGAGGGACAGGGCCCGCAGCCCCAGCATTTT,CASSLEGQGPQPQHF
TRBJ1-3,TRBV5-8,NA,NA,TGTGCCAGCAGCAGGGAGTCTGGCGGCAACACCATATATTTT,CASSRESGGNTIYF
TRBJ2-7,TRBV28,NA,TRBD1,TGTGCCAGCAGTTCTGCCGGGACAGGGGTGCACGAGCAGTACTTC,CASSSAGTGVHEQYF
TRBJ1-4,TRBV4-2,medium-sized,NA,TGTGCCAGCAGCCAATCACAGGGAGGGGGTAATGAAAAACTGTTTTTT,CASSQSQGGGNEKLFF
TRBJ1-1,TRBV19,NA,NA,TGTGCCAGTACCCGCCACTCAAAGGGAACAGGGACACGGAACACTGAAGCTTTCTTT,CASTRHSKGTGTRNTEAFF
TRBJ2-3,TRBV18,NA,TRBD2,TGTGCCAGCTCACCACTCGAGCGGGGTACGCAGTATTTT,CASSPLERGTQYF
TRBJ2-7,TRBV3-1/TRBV3-2,NA,NA,TGTGCCAGCAGTCAGCGCTTCCAGGTGAGCTACGAGCAGTACTTC,CASSQRFQVSYEQYF
TRBJ1-1,TRBV20-1,NA,NA,TGCAGTGCTAGTACGAGGGGCACTGAAGCTTTCTTT,CSASTRGTEAFF
TRBJ1-5,TRBV7-9,NA,NA,TGTGCCAGCAGCTTCCTCAATCAGCCCCAGCATTTT,CASSFLNQPQHF
TRBJ2-1,TRBV28,NA,TRBD1,TGTGCCAGCAGTTCGGACAGGCTAACCTACAATGAGCAGTTCTTC,CASSSDRLTYNEQFF
TRBJ1-2,TRBV6-5,once,NA,TGTGCCAGCAGATATTCGGAGGTATATGGCTACACCTTC,CASRYSEVYGYTF